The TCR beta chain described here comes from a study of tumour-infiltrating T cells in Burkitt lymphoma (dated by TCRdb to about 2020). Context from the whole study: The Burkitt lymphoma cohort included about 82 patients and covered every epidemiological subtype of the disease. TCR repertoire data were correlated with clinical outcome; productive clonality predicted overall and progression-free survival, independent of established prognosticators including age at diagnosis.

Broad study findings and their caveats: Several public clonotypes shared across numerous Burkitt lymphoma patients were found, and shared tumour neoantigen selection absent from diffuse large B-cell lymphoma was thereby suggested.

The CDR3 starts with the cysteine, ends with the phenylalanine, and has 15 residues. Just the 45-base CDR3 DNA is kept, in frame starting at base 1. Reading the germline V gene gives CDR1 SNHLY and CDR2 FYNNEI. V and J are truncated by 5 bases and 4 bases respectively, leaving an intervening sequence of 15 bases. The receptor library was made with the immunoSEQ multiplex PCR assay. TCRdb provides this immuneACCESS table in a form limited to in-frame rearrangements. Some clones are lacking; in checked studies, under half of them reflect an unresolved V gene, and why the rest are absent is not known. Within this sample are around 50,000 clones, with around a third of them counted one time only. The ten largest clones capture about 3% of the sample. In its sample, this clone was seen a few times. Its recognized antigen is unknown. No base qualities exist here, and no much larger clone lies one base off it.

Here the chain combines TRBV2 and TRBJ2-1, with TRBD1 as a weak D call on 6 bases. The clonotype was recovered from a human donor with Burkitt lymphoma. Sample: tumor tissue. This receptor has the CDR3 CASSQTGFRYNEQFF. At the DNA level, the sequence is TGTGCCAGCAGTCAGACAGGATTTCGTTACAATGAGCAGTTCTTC.